This T cell receptor beta chain is drawn from a study of blood T cell repertoires in COVID-19. Across the whole study: The origin of the acute and convalescent COVID-19 samples was the United States, Italy and Spain.

In the original analysis: Estimates of nucleated cell counts were drawn from the amplification of reference gene primers. Sequencing was performed with immunoSEQ multiplex PCR; in TCRdb, only in-frame clones are kept and a portion is missing. V and J calls and clone size come straight from that table; D and trimming were deduced from the DNA. The sample lists roughly 100,000 clones; around 84% were seen once. The CDR3 length is 17 residues. V lost 1 base, J lost 2 bases, and 9 bases stayed unmatched. Germline V gene data show CDR1 as SGHNT and CDR2 as YYREEE (reference sequence). Sequences were obtained from peripheral blood. The gene calls are TRBV5-4 and TRBJ1-2, with TRBD1 matching 9 bases. The receptor was derived from a human donor in a cohort sampled during active COVID-19. CDR3 amino acids: CASSLPRGQGLNYGYTF. The CDR3 DNA reads TGTGCCAGCAGCTTGCCACGGGGACAGGGTCTAAACTATGGCTACACCTTC.